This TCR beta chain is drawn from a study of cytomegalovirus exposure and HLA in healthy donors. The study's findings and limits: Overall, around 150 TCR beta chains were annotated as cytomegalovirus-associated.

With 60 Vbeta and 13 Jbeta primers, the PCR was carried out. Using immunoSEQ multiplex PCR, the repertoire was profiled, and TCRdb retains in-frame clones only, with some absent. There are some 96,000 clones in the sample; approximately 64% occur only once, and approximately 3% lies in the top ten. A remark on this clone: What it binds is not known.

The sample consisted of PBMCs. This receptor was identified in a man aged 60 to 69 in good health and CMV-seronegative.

As DNA, the CDR3 is TGTGCCAGCAGAGCGGGGGGGGGTCAGCCCCAGCATTTT. It is translated as CASRAGGGQPQHF. The rearrangement links TRBV27 to TRBJ1-5; perhaps TRBD1 as D (5 bases). Per germline, CDR1 MNHEY and CDR2 SMNVEV (reference sequence). The ends were cut back, 6 bases at V and 6 bases at J, with 12 bases in the middle. The CDR3 contains 13 residues.